These 24 T cell receptor beta chains originate from one sample sequenced in a study of T-cell reconstitution after alpha-beta-depleted transplantation in children. Researchers prepared the TCRbeta library using unique molecular identifiers, the study reports. TCRdb ran MiXCR on the PCR reads and lists one entry per CDR3 protein. The sample yields hundreds of thousands of distinct CDR3 sequences, around 14% seen once. This sample comprised PBMCs, obtained before TCRalphabeta/CD19-depleted stem cell transplant. These receptors came from a girl under 10 years old with congenital amegakaryocytic thrombocytopenia, due to receive a stem cell transplant.

This clonotype was detected only a few times. The gene calls are TRBV4-1 and TRBJ2-5; no clear D gene. Trimming took 3 bases from V and 2 from J, leaving 10 bases between them. Germline CDR1 is MGHRA and CDR2 is YSYEKL. This CDR3 has 14 amino acids. The CDR3 loop reads CASSQGPEQETQYF. The CDR3 DNA reads TGCGCCAGCAGCCAGGGTCCCGAACAAGAGACCCAGTACTTC.

The V and J genes are TRBV10-3 and TRBJ2-6; tentatively, D is TRBD1 (5 bases). The CDR3 extends over 16 amino acids. V lost 2 bases and J lost 0, with 8 bases in between. Germline assignment: CDR1 ENHRY and CDR2 SYGVKD. CDR3 bases: TGTGCCATCAGTGAGACGGACATCTCTGGGGCCAACGTCCTGACTTTC. Translating gives CAISETDISGANVLTF.

This clonotype came up many times. The CDR3 nucleotides are TGCAGCGTTGAGGGAGTCATGAACACTGAAGCTTTCTTT. This translates into CSVEGVMNTEAFF. The J gene is TRBJ1-1, the V gene TRBV29-1, with D unclear. Germline V gene data show CDR1 as SQVTM and CDR2 as ANQGSEA. V lost 3 bases and J lost 0, with 8 bases in between. The CDR3 loop spans 13 amino acids.

This clonotype turned up a few times. The rearrangement joins TRBV19 to TRBJ2-1, with D tentatively TRBD2 (5 bases). This CDR3 is built from 14 residues. CDR1 LNHDA and CDR2 SQIVND come from the germline V gene (reference sequence). Trimming removed 3 bases at V and 2 bases at J, with 8 bases between. The DNA of the CDR3 is TGTGCCAGTAGTATGGTCGGGGCCTACAATGAGCAGTTCTTC. This translates into CASSMVGAYNEQFF.

The chain combines TRBV10-3 with TRBJ1-1; D is perhaps TRBD1 (5 bases). The V gene's germline CDR1 is ENHRY and CDR2 SYGVKD. Trimming stripped 6 bases from V and 7 bases from J, with 12 bases between. This CDR3 has 12 amino acids. The CDR3 is CAIRRQNNEAFF. CDR3 DNA sequence: TGTGCCATCAGGCGACAGAATAATGAAGCTTTCTTT.

This clonotype has ten or more counts. This rearrangement joins TRBV29-1 to TRBJ2-5; 8 nucleotides agree with TRBD1. The CDR3 runs 13 residues. The V gene end was trimmed by 4 bases and the J gene end by 2 bases; junction bases not matched to a gene: 3. CDR1 SQVTM and CDR2 ANQGSEA come from the germline V gene. CDR3: CSVGRTGQETQYF. The CDR3 DNA reads as TGCAGCGTTGGGAGGACAGGGCAAGAGACCCAGTACTTC.

This chain uses TRBV5-6 with TRBJ2-7; D ambiguous. The CDR3 totals 14 residues. V lost 2 bases, J lost 4 bases, and 13 bases lay in between. Germline loops: CDR1 SGHDT, CDR2 YYEEEE. The CDR3: CASSLPNFSYEQYF. In DNA form, the CDR3 reads TGTGCCAGCAGCTTACCCAATTTTTCGTACGAGCAGTACTTC.

This clonotype has just a few counts. The genes are TRBV12-3 or TRBV12-4 and TRBJ2-7; 8 nucleotides line up with TRBD2. V was pared by 10 bases and J by 6 bases, with 11 bases of the junction left unmatched. CDR3 length: 13 amino acids. CDR3 sequence (DNA): TGTGCCACCTCACCCCTAGCGGGCATCGAGCAGTACTTC. It yields the protein CATSPLAGIEQYF.

The chain has TRBV28 and TRBJ2-5, with 11 bases lining up with TRBD2. J lost 4 bases, V lost 5 bases, and 6 bases had no gene match. The CDR3 has 15 amino acids. The germline V gene has CDR1 MDHEN and CDR2 SYDVKM. The CDR3 DNA follows: TGTGCCAGCAGTAGACTAGCGGGAAAGGTAGAGACCCAGTACTTC. Translating it yields CASSRLAGKVETQYF.

V gene TRBV5-6 combines with J gene TRBJ2-5; 8 bases line up with TRBD1. The CDR3 loop spans 17 amino acids. J gave up 1 base and V 3 bases, and 11 bases lay outside the gene matches. CDR1 SGHDT and CDR2 YYEEEE come from the germline V gene. In DNA form, the CDR3 reads TGTGCCAGCAGCTCTCACCTCCAGGACAGGGCCCAAGAGACCCAGTACTTC. Translation gives CASSSHLQDRAQETQYF.

The chain joins TRBV29-1 to TRBJ2-5; 13 bases fit TRBD2. V was pared by 7 bases and J by 5 bases, with 10 bases of the junction left unmatched. CDR3 length: 15 residues. Germline CDR1 is SQVTM and CDR2 is ANQGSEA. Here the CDR3 DNA reads TGCAGCGCCGGGACTAGCGGGATTATTGGGGAGACCCAGTACTTC. Its translation is CSAGTSGIIGETQYF.

The V call is TRBV10-3, the J call TRBJ2-7; a weak D match, TRBD2 (6 bases). There are 17 residues in the CDR3. V was shortened by 0 bases and J by 3 bases, with 18 bases between the two germline ends. The germline V gene encodes CDR1 ENHRY and CDR2 SYGVKD. CDR3 region: CAISESRGLALIYEQYF. As DNA, the CDR3 is TGTGCCATCAGTGAGTCAAGGGGACTCGCTCTTATCTACGAGCAGTACTTC.

The chain uses TRBV7-6 and TRBJ2-7; D might be TRBD1 (6 bases). V was shortened by 4 bases and J by 3 bases, with 16 bases between the two germline ends. CDR1 is SGHVS and CDR2 is FNYEAQ in the germline V gene. The CDR3 loop spans 15 amino acids. The CDR3 bases are TGTGCCAGCAGCTCCTCGACAGGTTCGGTCTACGAGCAGTACTTC. This encodes CASSSSTGSVYEQYF.

This clonotype was recorded many times. CDR3 DNA: TGCGCCAGCAGCCAAGTGTCGGGGACAGACTACAATGAGCAGTTCTTC. Translated, it gives CASSQVSGTDYNEQFF. The chain couples TRBV4-1 to TRBJ2-1, with 7 bases lining up with TRBD1. V trimming: 1 base; J trimming: 3 bases; junction bases outside the gene matches: 6. The CDR3 has 16 amino acids. Germline V gene sequence: CDR1 MGHRA, CDR2 YSYEKL.

This clonotype has at least ten counts. V usage is TRBV29-1 and J usage is TRBJ2-1; 11 bases are shared with TRBD2. This CDR3 is 15 amino acids long. Germline V gene lookup returns CDR1 SQVTM and CDR2 ANQGSEA. The trim removed 3 bases at V and 2 bases at J, leaving 3 bases unmatched. CDR3 DNA sequence: TGCAGCGTTGAGCCTAGCGGGAGGACCTACAATGAGCAGTTCTTC. Translating gives CSVEPSGRTYNEQFF.

This clonotype came up many times. V gene TRBV20-1 combines with J gene TRBJ2-2, with D possibly being TRBD1 (6 bases). CDR1 is DFQATT, CDR2 SNEGSKA, per germline (reference sequence). The CDR3 consists of 16 residues. Between the trimmed V and J ends, which lost 2 bases and 0 bases, there was a span of 13 bases. The CDR3 loop reads CSARQSQGSNTGELFF. The CDR3 DNA sequence: TGCAGTGCTAGACAATCCCAGGGGTCGAACACCGGGGAGCTGTTTTTT.

This clonotype was seen repeatedly, ten times or more. The rearrangement uses TRBV20-1 and TRBJ2-7; maybe TRBD2 (6 bases). The CDR3 runs to 14 residues. CDR1 and CDR2 from the germline V gene are DFQATT and SNEGSKA (reference sequence). V was clipped by 2 bases and J by 2 bases, with 13 bases between them. The CDR3 is CSARSGSGPYEQYF. The CDR3 nucleotides are TGCAGTGCTAGATCGGGTAGCGGACCCTACGAGCAGTACTTC.

This clonotype came up a few times. The chain combines TRBV29-1 with TRBJ2-5, with D possibly matching TRBD2 (5 bases). V was trimmed by 6 bases and J by 5 bases, leaving 16 bases between them. This CDR3 contains 13 residues. Germline CDR1 is SQVTM and CDR2 is ANQGSEA. The CDR3 DNA reads as TGCAGCGTGGAATATAGCGCCAGGGAGACCCAGTACTTC. Translating gives CSVEYSARETQYF. The full variable domain, its missing parts supplied by reference TRBV29-1 and TRBJ2-5, is SAVISQKPSRDICQRGTSLTIQCQVDSQVTMMFWYRQQPGQSLTLIATANQGSEATYESGFVIDKFPISRPNLTFSTLTVSNMSPEDSSIYLCSVEYSARETQYFGPGTRLLVL.

This clonotype was detected many times. This chain links TRBV19 with TRBJ2-1, with 9 bases that match TRBD2. CDR1 is LNHDA, CDR2 SQIVND, per germline (reference sequence). Trimming removed 10 bases from V and 6 bases from J; junction bases left unmatched: 13. The CDR3 loop spans 15 amino acids. The CDR3 bases are TGTGCCACCAGACCACCAGGACTAGCGTTCAATGAGCAGTTCTTC. Protein sequence: CATRPPGLAFNEQFF.

For this clonotype: A read error is possible here, since a much larger clone lies one base away. The rearrangement links TRBV20-1 to TRBJ2-1, with 7 bases that match TRBD1. The CDR3 is 14 amino acids. Germline CDR1 reads DFQATT; CDR2 reads SNEGSKA (reference sequence). The CDR3 nucleotides are TGCAGTGCTAATTCCGGGACAGTAGTAGGTGAGAAGTTCTTC. It specifies CSANSGTVVGEKFF.

This clonotype was observed many times. V is TRBV29-1 and J is TRBJ2-6; no firm D call. Germline V gene lookup returns CDR1 SQVTM and CDR2 ANQGSEA. CDR3 size: 13 residues. The V gene lost 4 bases and the J gene lost 2 bases, with 6 bases spanning the gap. The CDR3 reads CSVVRAGANVLTF. The CDR3 DNA sequence: TGCAGCGTTGTCCGGGCTGGGGCCAACGTCCTGACTTTC.

This clonotype has a count of ten or more. The chain has TRBV10-3 and TRBJ1-5; 7 bases line up with TRBD1. Per the germline V gene, CDR1 is ENHRY and CDR2 is SYGVKD. This CDR3 is 16 amino acids long. Trimming cost V 0 bases and J 11 bases; bases outside gene matches: 13. DNA of the CDR3: TGTGCCATCAGTGAGTCCGAAAGGACAGGAGCCTTGGCCCAGCATTTT. This translates into CAISESERTGALAQHF.

J is TRBJ1-2 and V is TRBV28; D not certain. Germline assignment: CDR1 MDHEN and CDR2 SYDVKM. The CDR3 totals 11 residues. V was shortened by 1 base and J by 10 bases, with 7 bases between the two germline ends. This CDR3 reads CASSLLSFYTF. The CDR3 DNA follows: TGTGCCAGCAGTTTATTGTCTTTCTACACCTTC.

Many counts were recorded for this clonotype. The CDR3 is CSVQVISGSMEQYF. CDR3 DNA: TGCAGCGTCCAGGTTATAAGCGGGAGTATGGAGCAGTACTTC. The chain joins TRBV29-1 to TRBJ2-7; TRBD2 aligns across 8 bases. This CDR3 is built from 14 residues. J lost 7 bases, V lost 6 bases, and 14 bases had no gene match. The germline CDR1 and CDR2 sequences are SQVTM and ANQGSEA.